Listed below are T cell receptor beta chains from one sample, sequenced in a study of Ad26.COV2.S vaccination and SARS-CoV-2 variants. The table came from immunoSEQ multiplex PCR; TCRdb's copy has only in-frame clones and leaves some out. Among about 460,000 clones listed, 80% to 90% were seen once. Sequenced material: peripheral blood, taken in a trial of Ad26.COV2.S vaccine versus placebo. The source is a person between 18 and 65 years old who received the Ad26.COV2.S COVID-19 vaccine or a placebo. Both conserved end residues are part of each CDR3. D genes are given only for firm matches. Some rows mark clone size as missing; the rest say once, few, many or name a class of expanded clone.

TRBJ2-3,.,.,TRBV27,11,CASSPGDTQYF,TGTGCCAGCAGCCCAGGAGATACGCAGTATTTT
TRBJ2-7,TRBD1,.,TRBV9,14,CASSKGQEGYEQYF,TGTGCCAGCAGCAAGGGACAGGAAGGTTACGAGCAGTACTTC
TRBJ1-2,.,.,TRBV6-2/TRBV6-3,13,CASSYGGNYGYTF,TGTGCCAGCAGTTACGGGGGGAACTATGGCTACACCTTC
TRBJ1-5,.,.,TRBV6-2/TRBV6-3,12,CASSSHLQPQHF,TGTGCCAGCAGTTCCCACCTTCAGCCCCAGCATTTT
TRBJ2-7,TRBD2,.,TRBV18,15,CASSPTSGSTYEQYF,TGTGCCAGCTCACCCACTAGCGGTTCTACTTACGAGCAGTACTTC
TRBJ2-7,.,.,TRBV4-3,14,CASSQELQHYEQYF,TGCGCCAGCAGCCAAGAATTACAGCATTACGAGCAGTACTTC
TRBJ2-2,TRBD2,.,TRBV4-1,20,CASSQDGLAEIPRNTGELFF,TGCGCCAGCAGCCAAGACGGACTAGCGGAGATACCAAGGAACACCGGGGAGCTGTTTTTT
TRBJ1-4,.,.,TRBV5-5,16,CASSLGTTATNEKLFF,TGTGCCAGCAGCTTAGGCACAACCGCAACTAATGAAAAACTGTTTTTT
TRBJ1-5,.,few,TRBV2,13,CASTQGYNQPQHF,TGTGCCAGCACCCAGGGATACAATCAGCCCCAGCATTTT
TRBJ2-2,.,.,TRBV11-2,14,CASSLGGFTGELFF,TGTGCCAGCAGCTTGGGGGGATTCACCGGGGAGCTGTTTTTT
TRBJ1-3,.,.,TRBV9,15,CASSGGGASGNTIYF,TGTGCCAGCAGCGGAGGGGGTGCCTCTGGAAACACCATATATTTT
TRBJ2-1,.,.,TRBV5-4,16,CASTLGGPSSYNEQFF,TGTGCCAGTACGTTGGGGGGGCCCAGCTCCTACAATGAGCAGTTCTTC
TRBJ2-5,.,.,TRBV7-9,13,CASSLSGGETQYF,TGTGCCAGCAGCTTATCCGGGGGAGAGACCCAGTACTTC
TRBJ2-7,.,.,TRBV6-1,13,CASSDRSGYEQYF,TGTGCCAGCAGTGATAGATCTGGCTACGAGCAGTACTTC
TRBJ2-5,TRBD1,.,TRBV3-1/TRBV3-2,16,CASSQDRGRPQETQYF,TGTGCCAGCAGCCAAGACAGGGGGCGTCCCCAAGAGACCCAGTACTTC
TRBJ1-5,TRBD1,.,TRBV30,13,CAWSGQDFQPQHF,TGTGCCTGGAGCGGACAGGATTTTCAGCCCCAGCATTTT
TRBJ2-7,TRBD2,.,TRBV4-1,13,CASSLAGPYEQYF,TGCGCCAGCAGCCTAGCGGGCCCCTACGAGCAGTACTTC
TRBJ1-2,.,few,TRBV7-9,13,CASSPAGVWGYTF,TGTGCCAGCAGTCCCGCAGGGGTTTGGGGCTACACCTTC
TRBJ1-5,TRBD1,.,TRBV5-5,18,CASSGGTGGTFSNQPQHF,TGTGCCAGCAGCGGGGGAACAGGGGGAACATTTAGCAATCAGCCCCAGCATTTT
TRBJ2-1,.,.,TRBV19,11,CASKVGDEQFF,TGTGCCAGTAAGGTGGGAGATGAGCAGTTCTTC